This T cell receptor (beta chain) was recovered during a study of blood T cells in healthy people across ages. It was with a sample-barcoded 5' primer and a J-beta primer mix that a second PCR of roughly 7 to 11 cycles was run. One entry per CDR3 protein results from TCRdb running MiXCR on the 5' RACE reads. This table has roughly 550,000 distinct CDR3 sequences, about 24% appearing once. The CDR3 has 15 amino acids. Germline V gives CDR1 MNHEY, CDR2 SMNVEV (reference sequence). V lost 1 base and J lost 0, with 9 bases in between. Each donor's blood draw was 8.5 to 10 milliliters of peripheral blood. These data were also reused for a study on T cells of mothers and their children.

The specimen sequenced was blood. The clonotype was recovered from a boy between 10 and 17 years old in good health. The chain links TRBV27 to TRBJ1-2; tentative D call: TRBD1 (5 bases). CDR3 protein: CASSLYGGPNYGYTF. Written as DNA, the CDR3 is TGTGCCAGCAGTTTATACGGGGGACCTAACTATGGCTACACCTTC.